Listed below are T cell receptor beta chains from one sample, sequenced in a study of cytomegalovirus exposure and HLA in healthy donors. Generated by immunoSEQ multiplex PCR, the TCRdb table keeps only in-frame clones and is missing some. This sample's table has roughly 200,000 clones. The sequencing sample was made of PBMCs. The receptors derive from a girl aged 2 to 9 in good health and CMV-seropositive. Each CDR3 is given with its conserved first and last residue. The D gene is left open where the match is weak.

D gene: TRBD1
J gene: TRBJ2-3
V gene: TRBV2
CDR3 DNA: TGTGCCAGCTCAGGGGGCTTTGGGACAGATACGCAGTATTTT
CDR3 protein: CASSGGFGTDTQYF

D gene: TRBD2
J gene: TRBJ2-7
V gene: TRBV10-2
CDR3 DNA: TGCGCCAGCAGAAATGAGCTGCTAGCGGGAGCTTCCGAGCAGTACTTC
CDR3 protein: CASRNELLAGASEQYF

D gene: NA
J gene: TRBJ1-3
V gene: TRBV28
CDR3 DNA: TGTGCCAGCAGGCTGCGCGGCTCTGGAAACACCATATATTTT
CDR3 protein: CASRLRGSGNTIYF

D gene: NA
J gene: TRBJ2-5
V gene: TRBV6-7
CDR3 DNA: TGTGCCAGCTGCGAACGCCCCTGGGAGGCGGGAATGGAGGAGACCCAGTACTTC
CDR3 protein: CASCERPWEAGMEETQYF

D gene: NA
J gene: TRBJ2-5
V gene: TRBV5-4
CDR3 DNA: TGTGCCAGCAGTTCGGGGTCGACCCAGTACTTC
CDR3 protein: CASSSGSTQYF

D gene: NA
J gene: TRBJ2-2
V gene: TRBV19
CDR3 DNA: TGTGCCAGTCCAGCGAACACCGGGGAGCTGTTTTTT
CDR3 protein: CASPANTGELFF

D gene: TRBD1
J gene: TRBJ1-1
V gene: TRBV5-1
CDR3 DNA: TGCGCCAGCAGCAGGGACAGCTATTTGAACACTGAAGCTTTCTTT
CDR3 protein: CASSRDSYLNTEAFF

D gene: TRBD2
J gene: TRBJ2-7
V gene: TRBV27
CDR3 DNA: TGTGCCAGCAGCCCCACTGCAAGACTAGCGGGAGGGGACGAGCAGTACTTC
CDR3 protein: CASSPTARLAGGDEQYF

D gene: TRBD1
J gene: TRBJ1-4
V gene: TRBV28
CDR3 DNA: TGTGCCAGCAGTCCTCTATGGGACAGATCTAATGAAAAACTGTTTTTT
CDR3 protein: CASSPLWDRSNEKLFF

D gene: TRBD1
J gene: TRBJ1-1
V gene: TRBV5-4
CDR3 DNA: TGTGCCAGCAGCGCCCGGGACAGGACCTTAACTGAAGCTTTCTTT
CDR3 protein: CASSARDRTLTEAFF

D gene: NA
J gene: TRBJ2-3
V gene: TRBV5-4
CDR3 DNA: TGTGCCAGCAGCTCGGGACTTCGCACAGATACGCAGTATTTT
CDR3 protein: CASSSGLRTDTQYF

D gene: NA
J gene: TRBJ1-1
V gene: TRBV4-1
CDR3 DNA: TGCGCCAGCAGCCAAGATGGGGGGTTGCGGACTGAAGCTTTCTTT
CDR3 protein: CASSQDGGLRTEAFF